This is a list of T cell receptor beta chains from one sample in a study of beta chain features in type 1 diabetes. Sequencing used immunoSEQ multiplex PCR; TCRdb keeps in-frame clones, though not all of them. The data contain about 370,000 clones, over 8.5% of them singletons. The sample was central memory CD4+ T cells from blood. All receptors derive from a man aged 25-45 years with type 1 diabetes. CDR3s include the opening cysteine and the closing phenylalanine or tryptophan. D genes are given only for firm matches. Expanded clones get a size class; other rows say once, few or many, or leave the size out.

CASSLGPTRTTDTQYF | TGTGCCAGCAGCCTAGGACCGACCCGAACTACAGATACGCAGTATTTT | TRBV9 | few | TRBJ2-3 | NA
CASSHAKGNTGELFF | TGCGCCAGCAGCCACGCTAAAGGGAACACCGGGGAGCTGTTTTTT | TRBV4-1 | few | TRBJ2-2 | NA
CASSSPGLAGGVVPYEQYF | TGTGCCAGCAGTTCTCCGGGACTAGCGGGAGGTGTTGTCCCCTACGAGCAGTACTTC | TRBV7-2 | few | TRBJ2-7 | TRBD2
CASSLYSGTDTQYF | TGCGCCAGCAGCTTGTATAGCGGCACAGATACGCAGTATTTT | TRBV5-1 | few | TRBJ2-3 | NA
CAISEFQETQYF | TGTGCCATCAGTGAGTTCCAAGAGACCCAGTACTTC | TRBV10-3 | many | TRBJ2-5 | NA
CASSLQSRGSEAFF | TGTGCCAGCAGCTTACAGTCAAGGGGATCTGAAGCTTTCTTT | TRBV5-4 | many | TRBJ1-1 | NA
CASSPDTGRGLGQPQHF | TGTGCCAGCAGTCCAGATACCGGGAGGGGGCTAGGACAGCCCCAGCATTTT | TRBV28 | NA | TRBJ1-5 | TRBD1
CASSFGTSDVDEQFF | TGCGCCAGCAGCTTCGGGACTAGCGACGTGGATGAGCAGTTCTTC | TRBV5-1 | NA | TRBJ2-1 | TRBD2
CASSPPGTGGSNEQFF | TGTGCCAGCTCACCTCCCGGGACAGGGGGGAGCAATGAGCAGTTCTTC | TRBV18 | few | TRBJ2-1 | TRBD1
CAWSGERNYGYTF | TGTGCCTGGAGTGGCGAACGAAACTATGGCTACACCTTC | TRBV30 | NA | TRBJ1-2 | NA
CASRGRRGQEGNEQYF | TGTGCCAGCAGGGGACGTCGGGGACAGGAGGGGAACGAGCAGTACTTC | TRBV28 | NA | TRBJ2-7 | TRBD1
CASSSYRVKDEKLFF | TGTGCCAGCTCATCCTACAGGGTTAAGGATGAAAAACTGTTTTTT | TRBV18 | few | TRBJ1-4 | NA
CASSSFGQGNEKLFF | TGTGCCAGCAGCTCATTTGGACAGGGTAATGAAAAACTGTTTTTT | TRBV7-2 | NA | TRBJ1-4 | TRBD1
CASSEVGRGDEQFF | TGTGCCAGCAGTGAAGTCGGCAGGGGCGATGAGCAGTTCTTC | TRBV6-5 | NA | TRBJ2-1 | NA
CASSRSGRADEQFF | TGCGCCAGCAGCCGTAGCGGGAGGGCCGATGAGCAGTTCTTC | TRBV5-1 | few | TRBJ2-1 | TRBD2
CASSQVSVDEQYF | TGTGCCAGCAGCCAAGTGTCGGTGGACGAGCAGTACTTC | TRBV13 | few | TRBJ2-7 | NA
CASSLKATGGGNQPQHF | TGTGCCAGCAGTTTAAAAGCCACAGGGGGCGGAAATCAGCCCCAGCATTTT | TRBV27 | few | TRBJ1-5 | TRBD1
CASSIGLGLAGFGVQTQYF | TGTGCCAGTAGTATAGGATTGGGACTAGCGGGTTTTGGCGTCCAGACCCAGTACTTC | TRBV19 | few | TRBJ2-5 | TRBD2
CASSPTGGNQPQHF | TGTGCCAGCAGCCCGACAGGAGGCAATCAGCCCCAGCATTTT | TRBV7-9 | NA | TRBJ1-5 | NA
CASSQEGQGASWNTEAFF | TGTGCCAGCAGCCAAGAGGGCCAGGGGGCAAGCTGGAACACTGAAGCTTTCTTT | TRBV14 | NA | TRBJ1-1 | TRBD1
CASSFGLLGSRPQHF | TGTGCCAGCAGTTTTGGACTCCTGGGATCGAGGCCCCAGCATTTT | TRBV28 | few | TRBJ1-5 | NA
CASSERYRDTEAFF | TGTGCCAGCAGTGAAAGGTACAGGGACACTGAAGCTTTCTTT | TRBV6-1 | NA | TRBJ1-1 | NA
CASSSSRTGGLSYGYTF | TGTGCCAGCAGCTCCTCGCGGACAGGGGGTCTTAGCTATGGCTACACCTTC | TRBV5-6 | few | TRBJ1-2 | TRBD1
CASTFSSGSKYEQFF | TGTGCCAGTACCTTCTCTAGCGGGAGTAAATATGAGCAGTTCTTC | TRBV19 | few | TRBJ2-1 | TRBD2
CASSFSFSYNEQFF | TGTGCCAGCAGTTTTTCCTTCTCCTACAATGAGCAGTTCTTC | TRBV28 | NA | TRBJ2-1 | NA
CASSLGQHNEQFF | TGTGCCAGCAGTCTTGGACAGCACAATGAGCAGTTCTTC | TRBV11-2 | few | TRBJ2-1 | NA
CASSSQSDLEAFF | TGTGCCAGCAGCTCTCAGAGCGACCTTGAAGCTTTCTTT | TRBV7-2 | NA | TRBJ1-1 | NA
CASSIVGGYRNTEAFF | TGTGCCAGTAGTATCGTCGGGGGGTATAGGAACACTGAAGCTTTCTTT | TRBV19 | few | TRBJ1-1 | NA
CASRGGESSGNTIYF | TGTGCCAGCAGGGGGGGGGAGAGCTCTGGAAACACCATATATTTT | TRBV6-6 | NA | TRBJ1-3 | NA
CASSIGSHFSYNEQFF | TGTGCCAGTAGTATTGGCAGTCACTTTTCCTACAATGAGCAGTTCTTC | TRBV19 | NA | TRBJ2-1 | NA
CASSLDRSNTEAFF | TGCGCCAGCAGCTTGGACAGGAGCAACACTGAAGCTTTCTTT | TRBV5-1 | NA | TRBJ1-1 | NA
CASSSSTGLSGEQYF | TGTGCCAGCAGCTCTTCAACGGGACTATCGGGCGAGCAGTACTTC | TRBV7-9 | many | TRBJ2-7 | TRBD2
CASQRNSGYEQYF | TGTGCCAGCCAGAGGAACTCGGGTTACGAGCAGTACTTC | TRBV6-1 | NA | TRBJ2-7 | NA
CASSQERLTTSTDTQYF | TGCGCCAGCAGCCAAGAACGGCTTACCACTAGCACAGATACGCAGTATTTT | TRBV4-1 | NA | TRBJ2-3 | NA
CASSYDMGSYEQYF | TGTGCCAGCAGCTACGACATGGGGAGTTACGAGCAGTACTTC | TRBV6-1 | NA | TRBJ2-7 | NA
CASSLAGGQETQYF | TGTGCCAGCAGCTTAGCGGGAGGGCAAGAGACCCAGTACTTC | TRBV7-2 | NA | TRBJ2-5 | TRBD2
CASSYFQGRELFF | TGTGCCAGCAGCTATTTCCAGGGCCGGGAGCTGTTTTTT | TRBV11-2 | NA | TRBJ2-2 | NA
CASSAQLAGGPKDEQFF | TGCGCCAGCAGTGCCCAACTAGCGGGAGGGCCGAAGGATGAGCAGTTCTTC | TRBV10-2 | many | TRBJ2-1 | TRBD2
CASSLPGQGENGQFF | TGTGCCAGCAGCTTACCGGGACAGGGGGAGAATGGGCAGTTCTTC | TRBV25-1 | NA | TRBJ2-1 | TRBD1
CASSSSDGEVGEQYF | TGCGCCAGCAGCTCTTCTGACGGGGAAGTTGGCGAGCAGTACTTC | TRBV5-1 | NA | TRBJ2-7 | NA
CASSLGPGRTGYEQYF | TGTGCCAGCAGCTTAGGTCCAGGCCGGACGGGGTACGAGCAGTACTTC | TRBV11-2 | few | TRBJ2-7 | NA